This TCR beta chain is from a study of breast tumors, draining lymph nodes, adjacent tissues (dated by TCRdb to 2016 to 2018). Regarding the study in general: In breast cancer patients, the study compared the TCR beta repertoires of tumor, adjacent nontumor tissue and axillary lymph nodes. The study was designed to assess the relationships and possible T-cell exchange between tumor, surrounding tissue and draining lymph node repertoires in human breast cancer.

Data came from an Illumina HiSeq 2000. TCR beta chain libraries were generated through multiplex PCR amplification. The amplified TCR beta chain products were analyzed by high-throughput sequencing. TCRdb reprocessing: public reads trimmed at Q25 with fastp, clones called with MiXCR, in-frame beta chains kept. Each CDR3 protein gets just one entry, which takes the most common genes and DNA from the rows behind it. The sample yields some 130,000 distinct CDR3 sequences; 21% were counted once. In total, the top ten clones hold roughly 2% of the sample. Lymph node samples came from the axillary draining lymph nodes of breast cancer patients. Study-level results and caveats: Tumor and nontumor tissue repertoires were significantly more similar in luminal-like than in basal-like breast cancer. The study presented the conclusion that tumor T cells originate in lymph nodes as consistent with a hypothesis, not as something directly demonstrated. A scenario in which most tumor T cells derive from the lymph node and then expand within tumor tissue was judged to be consistent with the data. Tumors showed preferential V and J gene usage, and their T-cell repertoire diversity fell below that of lymph nodes yet above that of nontumor tissue.

The CDR3 measures 13 amino acids from cysteine to phenylalanine. Only CDR3 DNA remains: 39 bases, in frame from the first base. As encoded in the germline V gene, CDR1 is MNHNS while CDR2 is SASEGT. Deletion took 7 bases off V and 6 bases off J, with a span of 15 bases between the germline ends. This clonotype was picked up many times. Its antigen is unknown. No base-level quality is on record; no much larger clone is a single base apart. Sample: axillary lymph node tissue. In this chain, TRBV6-1 is recombined with TRBJ1-2; a tentative D call is TRBD1 (5 bases match). The sequence was collected from a female donor with breast cancer. Some clones in this sample may be carry-over from other donors' samples. The CDR3 reads as follows: CASTERTINGYTF. The nucleotide sequence is given as TGTGCCAGCACAGAGAGGACAATTAATGGCTACACCTTC.